This passage covers 14 T cell receptor beta chains from one sample sequenced in a study of T-cell reconstitution after alpha-beta-depleted transplantation in children. Molecular barcoding with unique molecular identifiers was used for the TCRbeta library. TCRdb processed the PCR reads anew with MiXCR; each CDR3 protein has one entry. The data contain 60,000 to 80,000 distinct CDR3 sequences, 7% to 8% of them singletons. The material sequenced was PBMCs from the stem cell graft donor, taken from the stem cell graft. These receptors originate from a human donor who donated a stem cell graft to a child with acute lymphoblastic leukemia.

The chain has TRBV10-1 and TRBJ1-1; 7 bases map to TRBD1. The ends lost 6 bases at V and 13 bases at J; junction bases unmatched: 5. This CDR3 contains 10 residues. Germline lookup yields CDR1 WNHNN and CDR2 SYGVQD (reference sequence). The CDR3 DNA is TGCGCCAGCAGAGACAGGGATGGTTTCTTT. Translated, it gives CASRDRDGFF.

This clonotype was seen more than once but under ten times. The V and J genes are TRBV7-2 and TRBJ1-1; a possible D gene is TRBD1 (5 bases). The V gene lost 1 base and the J gene lost 3 bases, with 6 bases spanning the gap. The length of the CDR3 is 13 residues. Germline V gene data show CDR1 as SGHTA and CDR2 as FQGNSA. CDR3 sequence: CASSLGGDTEAFF. In DNA, the CDR3 is TGTGCCAGCAGCTTAGGAGGGGACACTGAAGCTTTCTTT.

This chain's CDR3 is CASMPRPGQDRTTSYEQYF. The CDR3 region has the DNA TGTGCCAGCATGCCTCGGCCGGGACAGGACCGGACCACCTCCTACGAGCAGTACTTC. The V and J genes are TRBV28 and TRBJ2-7, with 8 bases fitting TRBD1. CDR3 length: 19 amino acids. Losses at the gene ends were 7 bases for V and 0 bases for J; bases not matched to a gene: 20. Per germline, CDR1 MDHEN and CDR2 SYDVKM.

This clonotype was counted ten times or more. The chain combines TRBV6-4 with TRBJ1-5; a weak D match, TRBD1 (5 bases). This CDR3 comprises 15 residues. V lost 0 bases to trimming and J lost 3 bases, with 9 bases between them. Per the germline V gene, CDR1 is MRHNA and CDR2 is SNTAGT. In DNA form, the CDR3 reads TGTGCCAGCAGTGACTCGGCAGGGCTCAATCAGCCCCAGCATTTT. Translated: CASSDSAGLNQPQHF.

This clonotype was observed at least ten times. Germline and junction disagree at one end, which may indicate a read error. The chain employs TRBV7-7 and TRBJ2-3; a possible D gene is TRBD2 (5 bases). The CDR3 loop spans 16 amino acids. Germline loops: CDR1 SSHAT, CDR2 FNYEAQ (reference sequence). CDR3 sequence (DNA): TGTGCTAGCAGCTTTCGTCTGAGCGGAACCACAGATACGCAGTATTTT. Translated, it gives CASSFRLSGTTDTQYF.

This clonotype was detected many times. The chain uses TRBV20-1 and TRBJ2-7, with 7 bases identical to TRBD1. V lost 8 bases to trimming and J lost 0 bases; unmatched junction nucleotides: 10. Germline V gene lookup returns CDR1 DFQATT and CDR2 SNEGSKA (reference sequence). The CDR3 loop spans 14 amino acids. The CDR3 loop is CSPMDRSRSYEQYF. The CDR3 nucleotides read TGCAGTCCTATGGACAGGTCCCGCTCCTACGAGCAGTACTTC.

This clonotype has a handful of counts. The V gene is TRBV2, the J gene TRBJ2-7, with TRBD1 matching 7 bases. The CDR3 is made up of 15 amino acids. The V and J ends lost 7 bases and 7 bases, in that order; junction bases with no gene match: 16. Germline CDR1 SNHLY, CDR2 FYNNEI. CDR3 sequence (DNA): TGTGCCAGCATTATAGGGGGCATAGGCGCACGGGAGCAGTACTTC. This translates into CASIIGGIGAREQYF.

This clonotype has only a few counts. The chain joins TRBV3-1 to TRBJ2-7; 10 bases line up with TRBD1. Germline V gives CDR1 LGHDT, CDR2 YNNKEL (reference sequence). The junction had 7 bases not matched to a gene; V was cut back by 4 bases and J by 7 bases. CDR3 length: 14 residues. CDR3 region: CASSRTTGGAEQYF. CDR3 bases: TGTGCCAGCAGCCGCACGACAGGGGGCGCAGAGCAGTACTTC.

This clonotype was observed a handful of times. The J gene is TRBJ1-2, the V gene TRBV7-9; D remains unclear. CDR1 and CDR2 (germline): SEHNR, FQNEAQ (reference sequence). The CDR3 loop spans 14 amino acids. Trimming removed 5 bases at V and 1 base at J, with 11 bases between. This chain's CDR3 is CASSPKTFNYGYTF. DNA for the CDR3: TGTGCCAGCAGCCCAAAGACCTTTAACTATGGCTACACCTTC.

This clonotype was observed at least ten times. Relative to the germline gene, one junction end is altered; a read error may explain this. The rearrangement links TRBV9 to TRBJ2-7; D possibly uses TRBD1 or TRBD2 (5 bases each). The CDR3 runs 15 residues. In germline, CDR1 is SGDLS, CDR2 YYNGEE. CDR3 residues: CSSSVRVGATYEQYF. DNA of the CDR3: TGTTCCAGCAGCGTACGGGTCGGGGCGACCTACGAGCAGTACTTC. The entire variable domain, with the rest obtained from reference TRBV9 and TRBJ2-7, is as follows: DSGVTQTPKHLITATGQRVTLRCSPRSGDLSVYWYQQSLDQGLQFLIQYYNGEERAKGNILERFSAQQFPDLHSELNLSSLELGDSALYFCSSSVRVGATYEQYFGPGTRLTVT.

This clonotype has more than one count but fewer than ten. This chain links TRBV5-4 with TRBJ2-7, with 7 positions matching TRBD2. Losses at the gene ends were 1 base for V and 2 bases for J; bases not matched to a gene: 3. This CDR3 is 14 amino acids long. Germline CDR1 reads SGHNT; CDR2 reads YYREEE (reference sequence). The CDR3 spells CASSLQLAPYEQYF. CDR3 nucleotide sequence: TGTGCCAGCAGCTTGCAACTAGCGCCCTACGAGCAGTACTTC. Looking up the rest from reference TRBV5-4 and TRBJ2-7 gives the full variable domain: ETGVTQSPTHLIKTRGQQVTLRCSSQSGHNTVSWYQQALGQGPQFIFQYYREEENGRGNFPPRFSGLQFPNYSSELNVNALELDDSALYLCASSLQLAPYEQYFGPGTRLTVT.

Many counts were recorded for this clonotype. The chain employs TRBV12-3 or TRBV12-4 and TRBJ1-3, with 7 bases identical to TRBD1. The CDR3 loop spans 15 amino acids. J lost 1 base, V lost 5 bases, and 5 bases had no gene match. CDR3 in DNA: TGTGCCAGCAGTCCGACAGGGATTTCTGGAAACACCATATATTTT. Its protein product is CASSPTGISGNTIYF.

This clonotype was detected many times. This chain connects TRBV7-6 to TRBJ1-6; the D gene is possibly TRBD1 (6 bases). The ends were cut back, 5 bases at V and 7 bases at J, with 15 bases in the middle. Per the germline V gene, CDR1 is SGHVS and CDR2 is FNYEAQ. The CDR3 consists of 15 residues. CDR3 protein: CASSPGTPRNSPLHF. The DNA for the CDR3 is TGTGCCAGCAGCCCAGGGACACCAAGGAATTCACCCCTCCACTTT.

This clonotype was recorded at least ten times. This chain links TRBV5-1 with TRBJ1-1, with D hard to call. The CDR3 is 13 residues long. Trimming left V 4 bases short and J 0 bases short, with 7 bases between. Germline loops: CDR1 SGHRS, CDR2 YFSETQ. The chain's CDR3 is CASSLDLNTEAFF. The CDR3 nucleotides are TGCGCCAGCAGCCTGGATTTGAACACTGAAGCTTTCTTT.